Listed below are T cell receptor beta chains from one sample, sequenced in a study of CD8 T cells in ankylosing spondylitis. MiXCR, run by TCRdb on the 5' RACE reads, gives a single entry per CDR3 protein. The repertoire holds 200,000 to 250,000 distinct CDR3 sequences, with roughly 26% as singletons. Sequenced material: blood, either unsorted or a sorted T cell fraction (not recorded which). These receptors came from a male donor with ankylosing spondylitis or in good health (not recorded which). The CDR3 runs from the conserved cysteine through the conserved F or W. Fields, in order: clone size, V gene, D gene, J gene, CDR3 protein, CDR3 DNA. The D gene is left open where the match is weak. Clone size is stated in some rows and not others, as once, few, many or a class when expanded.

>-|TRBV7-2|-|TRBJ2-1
CASSLVREDEQFF
TGTGCCAGCAGCTTAGTGAGGGAGGATGAGCAGTTCTTC
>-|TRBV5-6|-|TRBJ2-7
CASSRLDTYEQYF
TGTGCCAGCAGCCGACTAGATACCTACGAGCAGTACTTC
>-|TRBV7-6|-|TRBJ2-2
CASSLASTNTGELFF
TGTGCCAGCAGCTTAGCATCTACCAACACCGGGGAGCTGTTTTTT
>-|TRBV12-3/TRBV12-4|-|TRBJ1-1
CASSFAGEGTEAFF
TGTGCCAGCAGTTTTGCAGGGGAAGGCACTGAAGCTTTCTTT
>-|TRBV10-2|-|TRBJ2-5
CASQGFGRETQYF
TGCGCCAGCCAGGGCTTCGGGCGAGAGACCCAGTACTTC
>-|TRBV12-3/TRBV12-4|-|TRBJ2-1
CASRRRTEQFF
TGTGCCAGCAGACGGAGAACCGAGCAGTTCTTC
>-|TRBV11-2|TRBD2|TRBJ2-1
CASSLDGLAGVTASSYNEQFF
TGTGCCAGCAGCTTAGATGGGCTAGCGGGAGTTACCGCAAGCTCCTACAATGAGCAGTTCTTC
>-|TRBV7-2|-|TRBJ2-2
CASSKASRDTGELFF
TGTGCCAGCAGTAAGGCTTCCAGGGACACCGGGGAGCTGTTTTTT
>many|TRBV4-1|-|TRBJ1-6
CASSQDYRTDSPLHF
TGCGCCAGCAGCCAAGATTACAGGACGGATTCACCCCTCCACTTT
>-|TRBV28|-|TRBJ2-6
CASRRQVSGANVLTF
TGTGCCAGCAGGAGACAGGTCTCTGGGGCCAACGTCCTGACTTTC
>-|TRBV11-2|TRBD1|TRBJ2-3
CASSLAGQGWTDTQYF
TGTGCCAGCAGCTTAGCCGGACAGGGATGGACAGATACGCAGTATTTT
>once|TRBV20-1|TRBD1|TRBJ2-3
CSAKAGTGLFDTQYF
TGCAGTGCTAAAGCCGGGACAGGGCTTTTTGATACGCAGTATTTT
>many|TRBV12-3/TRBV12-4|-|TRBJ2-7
CASSTGTDYEQYF
TGTGCCAGCAGTACCGGGACCGACTACGAGCAGTACTTC
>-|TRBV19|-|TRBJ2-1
CASSLGSDYNEQFF
TGTGCCAGTAGTTTAGGTAGCGACTACAATGAGCAGTTCTTC
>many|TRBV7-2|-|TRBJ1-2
CASTIPDSPRYGYTF
TGTGCCAGCACCATCCCGGACAGCCCTCGCTATGGCTACACCTTC
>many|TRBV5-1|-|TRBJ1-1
CASSLNPGFGEAFF
TGCGCCAGCAGCTTAAACCCTGGGTTTGGTGAAGCTTTCTTT
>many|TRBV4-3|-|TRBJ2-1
CASSQRGVSNEQFF
TGCGCCAGCAGCCAACGAGGAGTTTCAAATGAGCAGTTCTTC
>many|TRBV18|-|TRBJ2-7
CASSPIGGAAYEQYF
TGTGCCAGCTCACCTATTGGGGGCGCAGCCTACGAGCAGTACTTC
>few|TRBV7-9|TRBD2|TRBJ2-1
CASSRSTSGMYNEQFF
TGTGCCAGCAGCCGCTCGACTAGCGGGATGTACAATGAGCAGTTCTTC
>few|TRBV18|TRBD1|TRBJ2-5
CASSRGQGIEETQYF
TGTGCCAGCTCACGAGGACAGGGTATCGAAGAGACCCAGTACTTC
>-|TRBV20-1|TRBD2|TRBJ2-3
CSAPKAGGPKDTQYF
TGCAGTGCCCCTAAAGCGGGAGGGCCCAAAGATACGCAGTATTTT
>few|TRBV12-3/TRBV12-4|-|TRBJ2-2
CASSSLGRTGELFF
TGTGCCAGCAGTTCCTTGGGTAGGACCGGGGAGCTGTTTTTT
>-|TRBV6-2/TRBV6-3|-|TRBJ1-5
CASSYSNGDRPQHF
TGTGCCAGCAGTTACTCAAACGGGGATAGGCCCCAGCATTTT
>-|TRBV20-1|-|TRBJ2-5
CSARGGVTQETQYF
TGCAGTGCTAGAGGGGGAGTTACCCAAGAGACCCAGTACTTC
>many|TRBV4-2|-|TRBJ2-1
CASSQGSGGDEQFF
TGTGCCAGCAGCCAAGGGAGTGGGGGCGATGAGCAGTTCTTC
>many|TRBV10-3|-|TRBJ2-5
CAISESDSQETQYF
TGTGCCATCAGTGAGTCGGACAGCCAAGAGACCCAGTACTTC
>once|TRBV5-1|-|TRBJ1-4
CASSTNRARNEKLFF
TGCGCCAGCAGCACTAACAGGGCCAGAAATGAAAAACTGTTTTTT
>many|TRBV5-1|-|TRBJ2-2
CASSLGQAGELFF
TGCGCCAGCAGCTTGGGACAAGCCGGGGAGCTGTTTTTT
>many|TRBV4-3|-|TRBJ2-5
CASSQEVSQETQYF
TGCGCCAGCAGCCAAGAGGTCAGCCAAGAGACCCAGTACTTC